This T cell receptor beta chain was captured by sequencing in a study of blood T cells in healthy people across ages. Across the whole study: Every two T cells gave about one barcoded beta molecule via template switching.

General observations from the study: With naive T cell percentage, TCR beta diversity showed a strong correlation.

Germline CDR1 and CDR2: MNHEY and SVGEGT. V lost 6 bases to trimming and J lost 3 bases, with 12 bases between them. The CDR3 runs to 13 residues. This clonotype was counted at least ten times. Antigen specificity is unknown. For the second PCR, which ran for about 7 to 11 cycles, a sample-barcoded 5' primer and a J-beta primer mix were used. TCRdb passed the 5' RACE reads through MiXCR, listing each CDR3 protein once. The sample holds more than 750,000 distinct CDR3 sequences, roughly 29% seen once. This sample also appeared in a second study, on T cells of mothers and their children.

Sequencing input: blood. The sequence was obtained from a woman between 40 and 50 years old in good health. This rearrangement joins TRBV6-2 or TRBV6-3 to TRBJ2-7, with D possibly matching TRBD2 (5 bases). The CDR3 nucleotides read TGTGCCAGCAGAACGGGGAGTTTCTACGAGCAGTACTTC. Protein: CASRTGSFYEQYF.